The entry below gives a single TCR beta chain sequence along with its context. The antigen remains undetermined. The data are from a study of shared clonotypes between healthy human individuals. Assay: immunoSEQ multiplex PCR; the TCRdb copy retains only in-frame clones and omits some. The data contain fewer than 1 million clones, 96% of them singletons. Findings of the study overall: Non-shared clonotypes had lower generation probabilities than those shared by all four donors. Compared with memory subsets, naive subsets generally had larger estimated richness. Sorted-subset sequencing was shown by rarefaction to be incomplete despite large depth.

The germline CDR1 and CDR2 sequences are SGHRS and YFSETQ. The trim removed 0 bases at V and 3 bases at J, leaving 9 bases unmatched. The CDR3 covers 17 residues. Naive CD8 cells lacked CD45RO and underwent positive selection for CCR7, leaving out terminally differentiated effector memory CD45RA+ cells. Nashville, Tennessee was home to all donors, who were Caucasian adults. The TCR comes from a young man in good health. Sample: naive CD8+ T cells sorted from blood. The chain recombines TRBV5-1 with TRBJ2-7, with TRBD2 matching 10 bases. The CDR3 is CASSLGASGRTLYEQYF. The CDR3 DNA reads as TGCGCCAGCAGCTTGGGAGCTAGCGGGAGAACCCTCTACGAGCAGTACTTC.